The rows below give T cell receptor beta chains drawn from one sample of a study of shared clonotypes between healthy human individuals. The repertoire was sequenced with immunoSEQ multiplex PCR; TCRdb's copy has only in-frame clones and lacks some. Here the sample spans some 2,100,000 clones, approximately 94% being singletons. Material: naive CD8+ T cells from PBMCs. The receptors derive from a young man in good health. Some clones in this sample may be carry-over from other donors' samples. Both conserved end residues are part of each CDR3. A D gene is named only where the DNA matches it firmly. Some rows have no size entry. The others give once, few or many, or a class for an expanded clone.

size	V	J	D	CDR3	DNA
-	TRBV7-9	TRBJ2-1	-	CASSSRLRPYNEQFF	TGTGCCAGCAGTTCGAGGTTGAGGCCATACAATGAGCAGTTCTTC
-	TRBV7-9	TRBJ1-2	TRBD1	CASSLVRPGGYGYTF	TGTGCCAGCAGCTTAGTCCGGCCAGGGGGTTATGGCTACACCTTC
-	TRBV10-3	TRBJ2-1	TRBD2	CAIGLAGEQFF	TGTGCCATCGGACTAGCGGGTGAGCAGTTCTTC
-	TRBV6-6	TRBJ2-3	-	CASSYLQTDTQYF	TGTGCCAGCAGTTACCTCCAGACAGATACGCAGTATTTT
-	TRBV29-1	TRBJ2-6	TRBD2	CSARATSGSYGANVLTF	TGCAGCGCCCGAGCGACTAGCGGGAGTTATGGGGCCAACGTCCTGACTTTC
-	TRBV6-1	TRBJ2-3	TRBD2	CASSEAGLALGTDTQYF	TGTGCCAGCAGTGAAGCGGGACTAGCGCTTGGCACAGATACGCAGTATTTT
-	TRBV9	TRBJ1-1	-	CASSGGTTGNTEAFF	TGTGCCAGCAGCGGGGGTACAACAGGGAACACTGAAGCTTTCTTT
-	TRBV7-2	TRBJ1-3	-	CASSSSPSSGNTIYF	TGTGCCAGCAGCTCTAGCCCCTCTTCTGGAAACACCATATATTTT
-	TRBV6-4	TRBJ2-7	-	CASSQLPETPYEQYF	TGTGCCAGCAGCCAGCTTCCAGAAACACCCTACGAGCAGTACTTC
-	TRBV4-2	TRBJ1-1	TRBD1	CASSQGTGSENVEAFF	TGTGCCAGCAGCCAAGGGACAGGGAGTGAAAATGTTGAAGCTTTCTTT
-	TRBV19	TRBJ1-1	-	CASSMAPQGLTEAFF	TGTGCCAGTAGTATGGCGCCCCAGGGGCTGACTGAAGCTTTCTTT
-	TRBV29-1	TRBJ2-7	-	CSVSTDSLSYEQYF	TGCAGCGTTTCTACGGACAGCCTCTCCTACGAGCAGTACTTC
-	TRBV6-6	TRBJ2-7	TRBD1	CASSQTGSSSYEQYF	TGTGCCAGCAGCCAGACAGGGAGCAGCTCCTACGAGCAGTACTTC
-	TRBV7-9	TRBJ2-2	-	CASSDSTKPANTGELFF	TGTGCCAGCAGCGACTCTACTAAGCCCGCGAACACCGGGGAGCTGTTTTTT
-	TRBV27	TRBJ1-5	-	CASSLIGSSNQPQHF	TGTGCCAGCAGTTTAATAGGGTCTAGCAATCAGCCCCAGCATTTT
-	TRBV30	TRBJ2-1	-	CAWSVWVAVGNEQFF	TGTGCCTGGAGTGTATGGGTAGCGGTAGGGAATGAGCAGTTCTTC
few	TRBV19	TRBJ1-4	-	CASSIDPPNPEKLFF	TGTGCCAGTAGTATAGATCCCCCAAATCCGGAAAAACTGTTTTTT
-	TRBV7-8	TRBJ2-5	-	CASTSGRKETQYF	TGTGCCAGTACATCTGGGAGAAAAGAGACCCAGTACTTC
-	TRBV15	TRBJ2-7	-	CATRPDGGPYEQYF	TGTGCCACCAGGCCGGACGGGGGCCCCTACGAGCAGTACTTC
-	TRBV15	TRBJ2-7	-	CATSSGSGTTYYEQYF	TGTGCCACCAGCAGCGGTTCCGGGACAACCTACTACGAGCAGTACTTC
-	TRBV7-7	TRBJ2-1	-	CASSLGGASYNEQFF	TGTGCCAGCAGCTTAGGGGGGGCCTCCTACAATGAGCAGTTCTTC
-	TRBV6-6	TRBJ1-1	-	CASSYDGQGAEAFF	TGTGCCAGCAGTTACGATGGGCAGGGTGCTGAAGCTTTCTTT
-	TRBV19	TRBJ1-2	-	CASRKDYGYTF	TGTGCCAGTAGGAAAGACTATGGCTACACCTTC
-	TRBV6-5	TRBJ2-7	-	CASARGTEQYF	TGTGCCAGCGCTCGGGGTACCGAGCAGTACTTC
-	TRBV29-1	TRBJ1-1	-	CSVEVPRHTEAFF	TGCAGCGTTGAAGTCCCGCGCCACACTGAAGCTTTCTTT
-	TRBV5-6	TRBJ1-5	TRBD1	CASSSRDRVWVSNQPQHF	TGTGCCAGCAGCTCCCGGGACAGGGTTTGGGTCAGCAATCAGCCCCAGCATTTT
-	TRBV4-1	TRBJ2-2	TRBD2	CASSHPTSGIDAGELFF	TGCGCCAGCAGCCACCCGACTAGCGGGATTGATGCCGGGGAGCTGTTTTTT
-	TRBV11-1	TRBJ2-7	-	CASSFTSTYEQYF	TGTGCCAGCAGCTTTACTAGCACCTACGAGCAGTACTTC
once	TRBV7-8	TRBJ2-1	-	CASSSHPSHNEQFF	TGTGCCAGCAGCTCACACCCGAGTCACAATGAGCAGTTCTTC
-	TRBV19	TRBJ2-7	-	CASSITGGIEQYF	TGTGCCAGTAGTATAACTGGCGGGATCGAGCAGTACTTC
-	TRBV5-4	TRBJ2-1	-	CASTPSRGQYNEQFF	TGTGCCAGCACCCCCTCACGAGGGCAGTACAATGAGCAGTTCTTC
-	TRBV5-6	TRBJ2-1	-	CASSLALENEQFF	TGTGCCAGCAGCTTGGCGTTGGAAAATGAGCAGTTCTTC
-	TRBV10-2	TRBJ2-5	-	CASSAPVDAETQYF	TGCGCCAGCAGTGCCCCCGTGGACGCAGAGACCCAGTACTTC
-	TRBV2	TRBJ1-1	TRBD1	CASSRLGQGLIGTEAFF	TGTGCCAGCAGTCGGCTGGGACAGGGGTTAATCGGGACTGAAGCTTTCTTT
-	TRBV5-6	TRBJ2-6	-	CASETGSGANVLTF	TGTGCCAGCGAAACAGGGTCTGGGGCCAACGTCCTGACTTTC
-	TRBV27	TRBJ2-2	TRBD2	CASSGLGTSGPTGELFF	TGTGCCAGCAGTGGCTTGGGGACTAGCGGACCGACCGGGGAGCTGTTTTTT
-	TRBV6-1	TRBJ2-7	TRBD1	CASTGDRGRYEQYF	TGTGCCAGCACGGGAGACAGGGGGAGGTACGAGCAGTACTTC
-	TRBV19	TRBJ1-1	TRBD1	CASSGTAVTEAFF	TGTGCCAGTAGCGGGACAGCAGTCACTGAAGCTTTCTTT
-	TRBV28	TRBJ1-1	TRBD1	CASSKGDRGRITEAFF	TGTGCCAGCAGTAAGGGGGACAGGGGGCGAATCACTGAAGCTTTCTTT
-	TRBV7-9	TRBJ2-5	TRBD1	CASSYPDRGRRETQYF	TGTGCCAGCAGCTACCCCGACAGGGGGCGCCGAGAGACCCAGTACTTC
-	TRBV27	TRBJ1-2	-	CASSLLGADYGYTF	TGTGCCAGCAGTCTCCTCGGGGCAGACTATGGCTACACCTTC
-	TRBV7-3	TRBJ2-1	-	CASSPGPSYNEQFF	TGTGCCAGCAGCCCGGGGCCATCCTACAATGAGCAGTTCTTC
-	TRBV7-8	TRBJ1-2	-	CASSLLPGLSYGYTF	TGTGCCAGCAGCTTACTACCGGGGCTCAGCTATGGCTACACCTTC
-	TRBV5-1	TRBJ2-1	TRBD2	CASSRTLAGDISYNEQFF	TGCGCCAGCAGCCGAACACTAGCGGGAGATATCTCCTACAATGAGCAGTTCTTC
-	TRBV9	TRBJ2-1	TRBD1	CASSDRDRGPYNEQFF	TGTGCCAGCAGCGACCGGGACAGGGGGCCTTACAATGAGCAGTTCTTC
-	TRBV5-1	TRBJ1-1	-	CASSLAVLGPLNTEAFF	TGCGCCAGCAGCTTGGCCGTGTTGGGACCCTTGAACACTGAAGCTTTCTTT
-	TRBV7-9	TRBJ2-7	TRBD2	CASSAGTSFSYEQYF	TGTGCCAGCAGCGCGGGGACTAGCTTTAGCTACGAGCAGTACTTC
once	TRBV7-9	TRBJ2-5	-	CASSLSGEGETQYF	TGTGCCAGCAGCTTATCAGGGGAAGGAGAGACCCAGTACTTC
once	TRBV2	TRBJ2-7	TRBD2	CASSESYPAGPRREGSVHYEQYF	TGTGCCAGCAGTGAATCTTATCCGGCCGGCCCCCGGCGGGAGGGTTCGGTCCACTACGAGCAGTACTTC
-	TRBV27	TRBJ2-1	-	CASSLTLPQNNEQFF	TGTGCCAGCAGTTTAACACTGCCACAGAACAATGAGCAGTTCTTC
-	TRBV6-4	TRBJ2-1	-	CASSDSADNEQFF	TGTGCCAGCAGTGACTCCGCCGACAATGAGCAGTTCTTC
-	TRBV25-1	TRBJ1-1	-	CASSEPGLNTEAFF	TGTGCCAGCAGTGAACCGGGGCTCAACACTGAAGCTTTCTTT
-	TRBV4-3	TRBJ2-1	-	CASSQDLEGEQFF	TGCGCCAGCAGCCAAGATCTCGAGGGTGAGCAGTTCTTC
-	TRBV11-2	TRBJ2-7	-	CASSLGSGQSYEQYF	TGTGCCAGCAGCTTAGGGAGCGGACAGAGCTACGAGCAGTACTTC
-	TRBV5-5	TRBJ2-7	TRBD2	CASSLGLAGAEQYF	TGTGCCAGCAGCTTGGGACTAGCGGGAGCCGAGCAGTACTTC